Below are 28 T cell receptor beta chains sequenced from a single sample in a study of T cells in Graves' hyperthyroidism and ophthalmopathy. Amplification of TCR beta CDR3 regions was performed using RNA transcripts as template. HTBI primers were used for first-round RT-PCR of the TCR CDR3. In TCRdb, the multiplex PCR reads were re-called with MiXCR into one record per CDR3 protein. The sample has a few hundred thousand distinct CDR3 sequences, 46% seen once. Sequenced input: peripheral blood or thyroid tissue (not recorded which). These receptors all stem from a woman between 18 and 30 years old with Graves' hyperthyroidism.

This chain uses TRBV7-8 with TRBJ1-3; D unresolved. CDR1 and CDR2 (germline): SGHVS, FQNEAQ. Trimming cost V 2 bases and J 7 bases, with 9 bases left between them. The CDR3 loop spans 13 amino acids. CDR3 sequence reads: CASSLSIRNTIYF. In DNA form, the CDR3 reads TGTGCCAGCAGCTTATCGATCAGGAACACCATATATTTT.

In its sample, this clonotype was seen a few times. V and J are TRBV18 and TRBJ2-7; TRBD1 matches at 9 bases. The CDR3 totals 13 residues. Trimming took 3 bases from V and 5 from J; bases not matched to a gene: 2. CDR1 and CDR2 (germline): KGHSH, LQKENI. The CDR3 sequence: CASSPGTGNEQYF. The DNA of the CDR3 is TGTGCCAGCTCACCGGGGACAGGGAACGAGCAGTACTTC. The entire variable domain, with the rest obtained from reference TRBV18 and TRBJ2-7, is as follows: NAGVMQNPRHLVRRRGQEARLRCSPMKGHSHVYWYRQLPEEGLKFMVYLQKENIIDESGMPKERFSAEFPKEGPSILRIQQVVRGDSAAYFCASSPGTGNEQYFGPGTRLTVT.

This clonotype has just a few counts. This rearrangement joins TRBV20-1 to TRBJ2-1; 10 bases are a match to TRBD2. Germline CDR1 DFQATT, CDR2 SNEGSKA (reference sequence). Losses at the gene ends were 6 bases for V and 7 bases for J; bases not matched to a gene: 9. The CDR3 is made up of 14 amino acids. CDR3 loop: CSAKSGRVGNEQFF. CDR3 nucleotide sequence: TGCAGTGCCAAAAGCGGGAGGGTAGGGAATGAGCAGTTCTTC.

This clonotype occurred many times. V and J are TRBV20-1 and TRBJ1-1, with D unclear. This CDR3 contains 15 residues. V lost 0 bases and J 0 bases, leaving 11 bases between the germline ends. CDR1 is DFQATT, CDR2 SNEGSKA, per germline (reference sequence). CDR3 amino acids: CSARDLVPLNTEAFF. CDR3 nucleotide sequence: TGCAGTGCTAGAGATCTGGTGCCCTTGAACACTGAAGCTTTCTTT.

The gene calls are TRBV11-1 and TRBJ1-1; D may be TRBD1 (5 bases). Trimming removed 2 bases from V and 8 bases from J, with 18 bases in between. The CDR3 runs to 15 residues. Germline CDR1 and CDR2: SGHAT and FQDESV (reference sequence). This CDR3 reads CASSLPGAPVTEAFF. CDR3 nucleotides: TGTGCCAGCAGCTTACCCGGGGCCCCCGTTACGGAAGCTTTCTTT.

As concerns this clonotype: A much larger clone differs from this one at a single base, so this may be a read error. The J gene is TRBJ2-5, the V gene TRBV9, with 7 bases lining up with TRBD2. Germline V gives CDR1 SGDLS, CDR2 YYNGEE. The CDR3 has 14 residues. The CDR3 is CASSFRDYQESQYF. CDR3 coding DNA: TGTGCCAGCAGTTTCCGGGACTACCAAGAGTCCCAGTACTTC. Complete variable domain (other parts from reference TRBV9 and TRBJ2-5): DSGVTQTPKHLITATGQRVTLRCSPRSGDLSVYWYQQSLDQGLQFLIQYYNGEERAKGNILERFSAQQFPDLHSELNLSSLELGDSALYFCASSFRDYQESQYFGPGTRLLVL.

This chain uses TRBV3-1 with TRBJ2-3, with 8 bases matching TRBD2. The germline V gene encodes CDR1 LGHDT and CDR2 YNNKEL (reference sequence). V lost 1 base to trimming and J lost 4 bases; unmatched junction nucleotides: 1. This CDR3 contains 14 residues. The CDR3 spells CASSQGTSPDTQYF. The CDR3 nucleotides are TGTGCCAGCAGCCAAGGGACTAGCCCAGATACGCAGTATTTT.

Many counts were recorded for this clonotype. The chain employs TRBV7-6 and TRBJ2-7; D may be TRBD1 (6 bases). The CDR3 consists of 13 residues. Trimming removed 5 bases from V and 0 bases from J, with 8 bases in between. The germline V gene encodes CDR1 SGHVS and CDR2 FNYEAQ. The DNA for the CDR3 is TGTGCCAGCAGCGACAGGCGCTCCTACGAGCAGTACTTC. This codes for CASSDRRSYEQYF.

The CDR3, as DNA: TGCAGTGCTAGAGATTTTTCCAGTTCAGGCGAGCAGTACTTC. It encodes CSARDFSSSGEQYF. The chain joins TRBV20-1 to TRBJ2-7, with no clear D. The V gene's germline CDR1 is DFQATT and CDR2 SNEGSKA (reference sequence). This CDR3 comprises 14 residues. Trimming took 0 bases from V and 6 from J, leaving 15 bases between them.

This clonotype was recorded at least ten times. This chain uses TRBV7-9 with TRBJ2-5; no reliable D call. Germline V lookup: CDR1 SEHNR, CDR2 FQNEAQ (reference sequence). Trimming took 6 bases from V and 5 from J, leaving 16 bases between them. The CDR3 contains 14 residues. DNA of the CDR3: TGTGCCAGCAGAGACTCGGACCTAGGGGAGACCCAGTACTTC. As protein: CASRDSDLGETQYF.

The DNA of the CDR3 is TGCAGCGTTGACACCGCGGAAACGGACTATGGCTACACCTTC. Amino acid sequence: CSVDTAETDYGYTF. The chain is built from TRBV29-1 and TRBJ1-2; the D is unclear. The germline V gene has CDR1 SQVTM and CDR2 ANQGSEA. The CDR3 has 14 residues. The V end lost 3 bases, the J end lost 3 bases, and 14 bases lay between the germline ends.

The chain combines TRBV7-7 with TRBJ1-3, with D uncertain. Germline-derived CDR1 and CDR2 are SSHAT and FNYEAQ (reference sequence). The V and J ends lost 6 bases and 10 bases respectively, with 13 bases between them. CDR3 length: 12 residues. The CDR3: CASSQVGETIYF. The DNA for the CDR3 is TGTGCCAGCAGTCAGGTGGGAGAGACCATATATTTT.

Points on this clonotype: As the CDR3 is not closed by the conserved phenylalanine or tryptophan, this likely results from a read error. V usage is TRBV7-2 and J usage is TRBJ2-7; TRBD2 agrees at 10 bases. Germline V CDR1 and CDR2: SGHTA, FQGNSA. The CDR3 loop spans 15 amino acids. After removal of 2 bases from V and 7 bases from J, the junction contained 8 bases not matched to a gene. The CDR3 reads CASSLWTSGWNEQYL. The CDR3 coding sequence is TGTGCCAGCAGCTTATGGACTAGCGGTTGGAATGAGCAGTACCTC.

The chain links TRBV20-1 to TRBJ2-6, with D possibly being TRBD2 (6 bases). V gave up 4 bases and J gave up 1 base, with 11 bases separating them. The CDR3 runs to 15 residues. The germline V gene encodes CDR1 DFQATT and CDR2 SNEGSKA (reference sequence). DNA of the CDR3: TGCAGTGCTACCCAGGGAGGTTCTGGGGCCAACGTCCTGACTTTC. Translation gives CSATQGGSGANVLTF.

This clonotype was recorded a few times. This rearrangement joins TRBV7-2 to TRBJ2-2; 8 bases are a match to TRBD2. The germline CDR1 and CDR2 sequences are SGHTA and FQGNSA. There are 17 residues in the CDR3. V shed 5 bases, J shed 7 bases, and the junction held 15 bases outside the gene matches. CDR3 DNA: TGTGCCAGCAGCCAAGAGGCGGGAGGCCTTGACAGCGGGGAGCTGTTTTTT. This encodes CASSQEAGGLDSGELFF.

This chain joins TRBV15 and TRBJ1-2; 7 bases line up with TRBD1. Germline-derived CDR1 and CDR2 are LNHNV and YYDKDF (reference sequence). This CDR3 contains 14 residues. V gave up 3 bases and J gave up 8 bases; unmatched junction bases: 9. This CDR3 reads CATSSQPGGGGYTF. Written as DNA, the CDR3 is TGTGCCACCAGCAGCCAACCAGGGGGTGGCGGCTACACCTTC.

Regarding this clonotype: Possible read error: a much larger clone is one base away. V gene TRBV5-1 combines with J gene TRBJ1-6; unclear D gene. V gave up 4 bases and J gave up 7 bases, with 15 bases separating them. The CDR3 loop spans 15 amino acids. Per germline, CDR1 SGHRS and CDR2 YFSETQ. The CDR3 DNA sequence: TGCGCCAGCAGCGTATCTCCCATCGGGAATTCACCCCTCCACTTT. This sequence encodes CASSVSPIGNSPLHF.

Worth noting for this clonotype: A read error may produce the germline difference seen at one junction end. V gene TRBV11-1 combines with J gene TRBJ2-2; TRBD2 might be the D (6 bases). Germline V gene data show CDR1 as SGHAT and CDR2 as FQDESV (reference sequence). CDR3 length equals 11 residues. The DNA of the CDR3 is TGTGCCAGCAGCGCTGCCGGGGGGCTGTTTTTT. Its protein product is CASSAAGGLFF.

J is TRBJ1-2 and V is TRBV3-1; no firm D call. Trimming removed 2 bases at V and 2 bases at J, with 6 bases between. The CDR3 has 13 amino acids. Germline-derived CDR1 and CDR2 are LGHDT and YNNKEL (reference sequence). CDR3 region: CASSQTENYGYTF. Here the CDR3 DNA reads TGTGCCAGCAGCCAAACAGAAAACTATGGCTACACCTTC.

The rearrangement uses TRBV18 and TRBJ1-1; D gene ambiguous. CDR1 is KGHSH, CDR2 LQKENI, per germline. V was trimmed by 5 bases and J by 7 bases, leaving 8 bases between them. CDR3 length: 11 residues. CDR3 bases: TGTGCCAGCTCATCCGGGAGTGAAGCTTTCTTT. Protein: CASSSGSEAFF.

This clonotype was counted at least ten times. J is TRBJ1-1 and V is TRBV7-2; D remains unclear. CDR1 is SGHTA and CDR2 is FQGNSA in the germline V gene. V was clipped by 7 bases and J by 1 base, with 13 bases between them. This CDR3 is 14 amino acids long. CDR3 in amino acids: CASKRQLSNTEAFF. The CDR3 DNA follows: TGTGCCAGCAAACGTCAGCTCTCGAACACTGAAGCTTTCTTT.

This clonotype was counted ten times or more. The CDR3 sequence: CASSSDGVNTEAFF. DNA of the CDR3: TGCGCCAGCAGCTCGGACGGGGTGAACACTGAAGCTTTCTTT. The chain recombines TRBV5-1 with TRBJ1-1; D call uncertain. The V gene's germline CDR1 is SGHRS and CDR2 YFSETQ. The CDR3 has 14 residues. V gave up 3 bases and J gave up 0 bases, with 9 bases separating them.

In this sample, this clonotype turned up many times. The chain combines TRBV2 with TRBJ1-3, with D maybe TRBD1 (5 bases). CDR1 is SNHLY, CDR2 FYNNEI, per germline. This CDR3 is built from 16 residues. V gave up 2 bases and J gave up 0 bases, with 11 bases separating them. In DNA form, the CDR3 reads TGTGCCAGCAGTGAATGGGACGCGAACTCTGGAAACACCATATATTTT. It codes for CASSEWDANSGNTIYF.

There are many counts of this clonotype. This chain connects TRBV5-6 to TRBJ1-1; no firm D call. Germline V gene lookup returns CDR1 SGHDT and CDR2 YYEEEE. This CDR3 region has 13 residues. With 1 base removed from V and 6 bases from J, the gap between germline ends came to 10 bases. The CDR3 nucleotides are TGTGCCAGCAGCTTGAGGCCCCGGGCTGAAGCTTTCTTT. Protein: CASSLRPRAEAFF.

The V call is TRBV12-3 or TRBV12-4, the J call TRBJ1-5; TRBD1 is a possible D gene (5 bases). V lost 5 bases and J lost 8, with 19 bases in between. CDR3 length equals 15 residues. CDR3 sequence: CASSHPRSGSEPQHF. The CDR3 DNA reads as TGTGCCAGCAGTCATCCCCGGTCAGGGAGTGAGCCCCAGCATTTT.

This clonotype showed up many times. V gene TRBV19 combines with J gene TRBJ2-7; no reliable D call. V lost 3 bases to trimming and J lost 0 bases, with 12 bases between them. CDR1 and CDR2 from the germline V gene are LNHDA and SQIVND (reference sequence). This CDR3 region has 15 residues. CDR3: CASSIRTDTSYEQYF. Written as DNA, the CDR3 is TGTGCCAGTAGTATCAGGACGGATACCTCCTACGAGCAGTACTTC.

In this sample, this clonotype turned up many times. CDR3 residues: CASSAAGTAVSYEQYF. The CDR3 nucleotides read TGTGCCAGCAGCGCCGCGGGGACAGCCGTCTCCTACGAGCAGTACTTC. The V call is TRBV9, the J call TRBJ2-7; TRBD1 is a possible D gene (7 bases). The CDR3 extends over 16 amino acids. The germline gives CDR1 SGDLS, CDR2 YYNGEE. V was cut by 3 bases and J by 0 bases, with 16 bases left in between.

As for this clonotype: Being one base from a much bigger clone, this may be a read error. Since no conserved phenylalanine or tryptophan closes the CDR3, a read error is the likely cause. This rearrangement joins TRBV15 to TRBJ2-5, with unresolved D. The CDR3 has 14 amino acids. Trimming removed 7 bases from V and 1 base from J, with 13 bases in between. CDR1 LNHNV and CDR2 YYDKDF come from the germline V gene (reference sequence). The CDR3 loop is CATKNSLGQETQYL. CDR3 nucleotides: TGTGCCACCAAGAACAGCCTAGGCCAAGAGACCCAGTACCTC.